These 10 T cell receptor beta chains originate from one sample sequenced in a study of early T cells in non-severe SARS-CoV-2 infection. TCRdb used MiXCR to reprocess the 5' RACE reads, holding one entry per CDR3 protein. This sample carries fewer than 100,000 distinct CDR3 sequences, approximately 12% of them seen once, and the ten largest clones take 3.4%. What was sequenced was whole blood. These receptors were taken from an adult who was a healthcare worker with PCR-confirmed SARS-CoV-2 infection or an uninfected control (not recorded which).

J is TRBJ2-3 and V is TRBV20-1; D remains ambiguous. CDR3 length equals 13 residues. Trimming shortened V by 6 bases and J by 2 bases, and 12 bases separated the two germline ends. Germline V gives CDR1 DFQATT, CDR2 SNEGSKA (reference sequence). CDR3 nucleotides: TGCAGTGCCCGACCGGCCCCCACAGATACGCAGTATTTT. Residues: CSARPAPTDTQYF.

This clonotype has ten or more counts. The chain carries TRBV28 and TRBJ2-1; the D gene is possibly TRBD2 (5 bases). Trimming stripped 8 bases from V and 4 bases from J, with 15 bases between. The CDR3 consists of 14 residues. Germline CDR1 reads MDHEN; CDR2 reads SYDVKM. In nucleotides, the CDR3 is TGTGCCAGCCTACATGGAACGGGATACAATGAGCAGTTCTTC. The encoded protein is CASLHGTGYNEQFF.

This sequence joins TRBV29-1 and TRBJ2-5; 9 positions match TRBD1. The ends lost 4 bases at V and 2 bases at J; junction bases unmatched: 8. Germline V gene sequence: CDR1 SQVTM, CDR2 ANQGSEA. This CDR3 comprises 15 residues. The CDR3: CSVGTTGGYQETQYF. The CDR3 nucleotides read TGCAGCGTTGGGACGACAGGGGGATATCAAGAGACCCAGTACTTC.

Note on this clonotype: A single base separates this from a much larger clone, so it may be a read error. The J gene is TRBJ1-1, the V gene TRBV30, with a weak D call TRBD1 (5 bases). V was shortened by 8 bases and J by 4 bases, with 14 bases between the two germline ends. The CDR3 sequence is 12 residues long. Germline V CDR1 and CDR2: GTSNPN, SVGIG (reference sequence). In nucleotides, the CDR3 is TGTGCCGTGAACAGGCTCCCCACTGAAGCTTTCTTT. Protein product: CAVNRLPTEAFF.

In its sample, this clonotype was seen many times. The rearrangement links TRBV20-1 to TRBJ2-3, with a tentative D call TRBD2 (6 bases). V shed 0 bases and J shed 5 bases, with 15 bases lying between them. The CDR3 sequence is 15 residues long. Germline lookup yields CDR1 DFQATT and CDR2 SNEGSKA (reference sequence). CDR3 protein: CSARDGSHLLDTQYF. CDR3 nucleotide sequence: TGCAGTGCTAGAGACGGGAGTCACCTACTAGATACGCAGTATTTT.

This clonotype was counted ten times or more. The chain combines TRBV11-2 with TRBJ2-7; D gene ambiguous. CDR1 is SGHAT and CDR2 is FQNNGV in the germline V gene. V lost 0 bases to trimming and J lost 0 bases, with 6 bases between them. This CDR3 spans 14 amino acids. The CDR3: CASSLDPSSYEQYF. CDR3 nucleotides: TGTGCCAGCAGCTTAGACCCAAGCTCCTACGAGCAGTACTTC. Full variable domain (rest looked up from reference TRBV11-2 and TRBJ2-7): EAGVAQSPRYKIIEKRQSVAFWCNPISGHATLYWYQQILGQGPKLLIQFQNNGVVDDSQLPKDRFSAERLKGVDSTLKIQPAKLEDSAVYLCASSLDPSSYEQYFGPGTRLTVT.

In this sample, this clonotype turned up many times. This sequence joins TRBV10-3 and TRBJ2-7, with 7 bases fitting TRBD1. The germline V gene encodes CDR1 ENHRY and CDR2 SYGVKD. J gave up 5 bases and V 2 bases, and 9 bases lay outside the gene matches. CDR3 size: 15 residues. The CDR3 bases are TGTGCCATCAGTGAGCCAGACAGGGTTGGGAACGAGCAGTACTTC. It yields the protein CAISEPDRVGNEQYF.

J is TRBJ2-6 and V is TRBV13; 10 bases are a match to TRBD1. The CDR3 loop spans 17 amino acids. The V gene end was trimmed by 5 bases and the J gene end by 0 bases; junction bases not matched to a gene: 4. Germline values: CDR1 PRHDT, CDR2 FYEKMQ (reference sequence). CDR3 nucleotide sequence: TGTGCCAGCAGCCGCCGGGACAGGGGCTCTGGGGCCAACGTCCTGACTTTC. It specifies CASSRRDRGSGANVLTF.

As to this clonotype: Sequence at one end of the junction differs from germline and may be a read error. The genes are TRBV5-1 and TRBJ2-2; 10 bases are a match to TRBD2. This CDR3 is 16 amino acids long. Germline lookup yields CDR1 SGHRS and CDR2 YFSETQ. The CDR3 loop is CASSLTSGINTGELFF. CDR3 coding DNA: TGCGCCAGCAGTCTCACTAGCGGGATTAACACTGGGGAGCTGTTTTTT.

The chain has TRBV19 and TRBJ1-2; 7 bases are a match to TRBD1. The CDR3 length is 16 residues. CDR1 LNHDA and CDR2 SQIVND come from the germline V gene (reference sequence). V shed 6 bases, J shed 0 bases, and the junction held 10 bases outside the gene matches. CDR3: CASRNTGTAANYGYTF. The CDR3 DNA sequence: TGTGCCAGTAGAAATACCGGGACAGCCGCTAACTATGGCTACACCTTC.